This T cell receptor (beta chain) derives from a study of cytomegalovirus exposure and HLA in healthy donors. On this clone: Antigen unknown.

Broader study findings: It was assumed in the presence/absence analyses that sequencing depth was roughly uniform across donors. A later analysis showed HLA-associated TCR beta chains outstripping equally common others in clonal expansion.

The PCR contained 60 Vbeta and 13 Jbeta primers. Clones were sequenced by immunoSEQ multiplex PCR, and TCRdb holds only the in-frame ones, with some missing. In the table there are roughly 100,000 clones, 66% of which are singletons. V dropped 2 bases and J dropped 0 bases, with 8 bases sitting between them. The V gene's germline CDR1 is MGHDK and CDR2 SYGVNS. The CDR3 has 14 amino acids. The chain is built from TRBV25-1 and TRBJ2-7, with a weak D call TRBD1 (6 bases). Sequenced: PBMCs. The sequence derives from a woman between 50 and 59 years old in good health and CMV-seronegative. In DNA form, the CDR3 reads TGTGCCAGCAGTGAAACAGGGCACTCCTACGAGCAGTACTTC. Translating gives CASSETGHSYEQYF.